The 8 T cell receptor beta chains below all came from one sample that was sequenced in a study of T cells in Graves' hyperthyroidism and ophthalmopathy. It was RNA transcripts that yielded the amplified TCR beta CDR3 regions. The HTBI set primed first-round TCR CDR3 RT-PCR. TCRdb processed the multiplex PCR reads anew with MiXCR; each CDR3 protein has one entry. Of roughly 290,000 distinct CDR3 sequences listed, about 14% are singletons. The sequencing input was blood. Receptors originate from a woman in her 30s with Graves' hyperthyroidism that later progressed to Graves' ophthalmopathy.

This clonotype was counted ten times or more. The V and J genes are TRBV30 and TRBJ2-1; 9 bases line up with TRBD2. Germline CDR1 is GTSNPN and CDR2 is SVGIG (reference sequence). The J segment lost 6 bases and the V segment lost 2 bases, leaving 8 bases of the junction unmatched. This CDR3 comprises 15 residues. The CDR3 protein is CAWSSGLAGLNEQFF. CDR3 DNA sequence: TGTGCCTGGAGTTCCGGGCTAGCGGGGCTCAATGAGCAGTTCTTC.

This clonotype was recorded at least ten times. CDR3 loop: CSASIGTGLTGELFF. The DNA of the CDR3 is TGCAGTGCTAGCATAGGGACAGGGCTCACCGGGGAGCTGTTTTTT. This rearrangement joins TRBV20-1 to TRBJ2-2; 9 nucleotides align to TRBD1. J lost 4 bases, V lost 3 bases, and 6 bases had no gene match. There are 15 residues in the CDR3. CDR1 and CDR2 (germline): DFQATT, SNEGSKA (reference sequence).

This clonotype was observed at least ten times. The chain is built from TRBV5-1 and TRBJ2-5; tentative D call: TRBD2 (6 bases). Germline V CDR1 and CDR2: SGHRS, YFSETQ. This CDR3 has 13 residues. V lost 4 bases and J 2 bases, leaving 9 bases between the germline ends. The CDR3 bases are TGCGCCAGCAGCAGAGGGACTCAAGAGACCCAGTACTTC. Protein sequence: CASSRGTQETQYF.

This clonotype occurred many times. V and J are TRBV20-1 and TRBJ2-3; no firm D call. This CDR3 has 13 amino acids. The germline CDR1 and CDR2 sequences are DFQATT and SNEGSKA (reference sequence). Deletions cut 7 bases from V and 3 bases from J, with 14 bases between. CDR3 amino acids: CSGLGIGTDTQYF. As DNA, the CDR3 is TGCAGTGGTCTAGGAATCGGGACAGATACGCAGTATTTT.

This clonotype was recorded a few times. The chain uses TRBV19 and TRBJ2-7; 9 nucleotides match TRBD1. The CDR3 extends over 14 amino acids. Trimming took 9 bases from V and 2 from J; bases not matched to a gene: 8. In germline, CDR1 is LNHDA, CDR2 SQIVND (reference sequence). The CDR3 sequence: CARKGQGIPYEQYF. In nucleotides, the CDR3 is TGTGCCAGAAAAGGACAGGGGATACCCTACGAGCAGTACTTC.

This clonotype was seen only a few times. The chain is built from TRBV4-3 and TRBJ2-1; maybe TRBD2 (6 bases). The V gene's germline CDR1 is LGHNA and CDR2 YSLEER. V lost 0 bases, J lost 2 bases, and 11 bases lay in between. The CDR3 extends over 16 amino acids. In DNA form, the CDR3 reads TGCGCCAGCAGCCAAGACCCAGGGAGGCCCTACAATGAGCAGTTCTTC. Its protein is CASSQDPGRPYNEQFF.

Ten or more counts support this clonotype. The V gene is TRBV7-9, the J gene TRBJ2-7; D is uncertain. Germline V gene sequence: CDR1 SEHNR, CDR2 FQNEAQ (reference sequence). V was pared by 5 bases and J by 2 bases, with 10 bases between. This CDR3 has 13 residues. CDR3: CASSPARAYEQYF. Written as DNA, the CDR3 is TGTGCCAGCAGCCCGGCGCGAGCCTACGAGCAGTACTTC.

This clonotype came up many times. The V gene is TRBV29-1, the J gene TRBJ2-1; tentatively, D is TRBD2 (5 bases). Germline V gene sequence: CDR1 SQVTM, CDR2 ANQGSEA. Trimming removed 6 bases at V and 3 bases at J, with 6 bases between. This CDR3 spans 11 amino acids. For the CDR3, the DNA is TGCAGCGTCCGGGACTACAATGAGCAGTTCTTC. This gives the protein CSVRDYNEQFF.